The rows below give T cell receptor beta chains drawn from one sample of a study of blood T cells in healthy people across ages. In TCRdb, the 5' RACE reads were re-called with MiXCR into one record per CDR3 protein. The sample has 910,000 or so distinct CDR3 sequences; roughly 51% are singletons. The sequenced sample consisted of blood. Every receptor here comes from a woman aged 60-75 years in good health. Each CDR3 is given with its conserved first and last residue. The D gene is left open where the match is weak. Part of the rows lack a size; the others show once, few, many or a class for expanded clones.

v_call	j_call	clone_size	d_call	cdr3_aa	cdr3_nt
TRBV28	TRBJ2-6	NA	NA	CASSVYVRANVLTF	TGTGCCAGCAGTGTATATGTGAGGGCCAACGTTCTGACTTTC
TRBV10-3	TRBJ1-2	NA	NA	CATQRGDGYTF	TGTGCCACTCAGAGGGGGGATGGCTACACCTTC
TRBV6-1	TRBJ1-2	few	TRBD1	CASTSDRVRGGYTF	TGTGCCAGCACATCGGACAGGGTACGAGGCGGCTACACCTTC
TRBV29-1	TRBJ1-1	few	NA	CSGWNTEAFF	TGCAGCGGCTGGAACACTGAAGCTTTCTTT
TRBV5-6	TRBJ2-7	NA	NA	CATDFGAGEGEQYF	TGTGCCACTGATTTTGGGGCAGGGGAAGGCGAGCAGTACTTC
TRBV7-2	TRBJ1-6	NA	TRBD1	CARQQGARNSPLHF	TGTGCCAGACAGCAGGGGGCGCGTAATTCACCCCTCCACTTT
TRBV28	TRBJ2-4	NA	TRBD2	CASSLLGLRGLAGDTYF	TGTGCCAGCAGTTTATTAGGTCTTCGGGGACTAGCGGGAGACACGTACTTC
TRBV20-1	TRBJ2-5	NA	TRBD1	CSASLGQGAGEQYF	TGCAGTGCTAGTTTGGGACAGGGGGCCGGGGAGCAGTACTTC
TRBV29-1	TRBJ1-2	few	NA	CSAGDLTGYTF	TGCAGCGCTGGGGATCTAACTGGCTACACCTTC
TRBV20-1	TRBJ2-7	NA	TRBD2	CSARDGSGITYEQYF	TGCAGTGCAAGGGACGGGAGCGGGATTACCTACGAGCAGTACTTC
TRBV24-1	TRBJ2-3	few	NA	CATSYSVSDTQYF	TGTGCCACCAGTTACAGCGTATCGGATACGCAGTATTTT
TRBV27	TRBJ1-1	NA	NA	CASSLSTPRLTNTEAFF	TGTGCCAGCAGTTTATCGACCCCGCGACTAACGAACACTGAAGCTTTCTTT
TRBV7-8	TRBJ2-5	NA	TRBD1	CASSLAGTVLLRETQYF	TGTGCCAGCAGCTTAGCGGGGACAGTCTTGCTGCGAGAGACCCAGTACTTC
TRBV29-1	TRBJ2-7	few	TRBD2	CSVWTSENYEQYF	TGCAGCGTTTGGACTAGCGAAAACTACGAGCAGTACTTC
TRBV18	TRBJ1-4	NA	NA	CASSPSQGLFF	TGTGCCAGCTCACCATCACAGGGACTGTTTTTT
TRBV6-5	TRBJ2-3	once	TRBD2	CASTTSGSPDTQYF	TGTGCCAGCACAACTAGCGGTTCCCCAGATACGCAGTATTTT
TRBV28	TRBJ2-7	few	NA	CASATQGRGTYEQYF	TGTGCCAGCGCGACGCAGGGAAGAGGGACCTACGAGCAGTACTTC
TRBV2	TRBJ1-2	NA	NA	CASSGTLGGYTF	TGTGCCAGCAGTGGGACTTTGGGTGGCTACACCTTC
TRBV28	TRBJ1-2	NA	NA	CASSFRPQGSYGYTF	TGTGCCAGCAGTTTCCGCCCACAGGGCTCCTATGGCTACACCTTC
TRBV29-1	TRBJ2-4	NA	NA	CSVAVQLFPKNIQYF	TGCAGCGTTGCCGTTCAGCTATTTCCCAAAAACATTCAGTACTTC
TRBV27	TRBJ2-1	NA	NA	CASRKQGYNEQFF	TGTGCCAGCAGAAAACAGGGTTACAATGAGCAGTTCTTC
TRBV6-2/TRBV6-3	TRBJ2-3	NA	TRBD2	CASASSGGADTQYF	TGTGCCAGCGCCTCTAGCGGGGGGGCAGATACGCAGTATTTT
TRBV10-1	TRBJ2-7	NA	NA	CASSGDTSLTEQYF	TGCGCCAGCAGTGGGGACACCTCCCTAACCGAGCAGTACTTC
TRBV4-2	TRBJ2-3	few	NA	CASSSGTRPDTQYF	TGTGCCAGCAGCTCCGGGACCCGGCCAGATACGCAGTATTTT
TRBV7-2	TRBJ2-2	NA	TRBD1	CASRLTGGHTGELFF	TGTGCCAGCAGATTGACAGGGGGCCACACCGGGGAGCTGTTTTTT